This is a list of T cell receptor beta chains from one sample in a study of shared clonotypes between healthy human individuals. The assay was immunoSEQ multiplex PCR, and TCRdb's table has in-frame clones only and misses some. The repertoire holds 1,400,000 or so clones, approximately 98.5% seen once, with under 0.45% in the top ten. Input material: naive CD4+ T cells sorted from blood. All receptors derive from a man aged 25-45 years in good health. Both conserved end residues are part of each CDR3. D genes are given only for firm matches. For some rows the clone size is stated as once, few or many, or as a class when expanded; others skip it.

CASSATPGLGTEAFF | TGTGCCAGCAGTGCGACCCCGGGCCTAGGGACTGAAGCTTTCTTT | . | TRBV6-1 | . | TRBJ1-1
CASRGELDFTGELFF | TGTGCCAGTAGGGGGGAGCTCGACTTCACCGGGGAGCTGTTTTTT | . | TRBV5-5 | . | TRBJ2-2
CASSVVHTMVYEQFF | TGTGCCAGCAGCGTAGTACATACAATGGTCTATGAGCAGTTCTTC | . | TRBV9 | . | TRBJ2-1
CASSLGRRESLTDTQYF | TGCGCCAGCAGCTTGGGTCGGCGGGAGAGTCTCACAGATACGCAGTATTTT | TRBD2 | TRBV5-1 | . | TRBJ2-3
CASSWGSYNEQFF | TGTGCCAGTAGTTGGGGGTCCTACAATGAGCAGTTCTTC | . | TRBV19 | . | TRBJ2-1
CASSLGRFFPGELFF | TGCGCCAGCAGCTTGGGACGGTTCTTCCCCGGGGAGCTGTTTTTT | . | TRBV5-1 | . | TRBJ2-2
CASSRGRQGIMNTEAFF | TGTGCCAGTAGTAGGGGGCGACAGGGAATAATGAACACTGAAGCTTTCTTT | TRBD1 | TRBV19 | . | TRBJ1-1
CASRIGIAANTGELFF | TGTGCCAGCAGGATCGGGATAGCGGCGAACACCGGGGAGCTGTTTTTT | . | TRBV5-4 | . | TRBJ2-2
CASSLEAGTEAFF | TGTGCCAGCAGCTTAGAGGCAGGCACTGAAGCTTTCTTT | . | TRBV7-2 | . | TRBJ1-1
CASSPSGRLRTDTQYF | TGTGCCAGCAGTCCCTCCGGGAGGTTGAGAACAGATACGCAGTATTTT | TRBD2 | TRBV2 | . | TRBJ2-3
CSVAGWNTEAFF | TGCAGCGTTGCAGGGTGGAACACTGAAGCTTTCTTT | . | TRBV29-1 | . | TRBJ1-1
CATSRTSDEQFF | TGTGCCACCAGCAGGACTAGCGATGAGCAGTTCTTC | TRBD2 | TRBV15 | . | TRBJ2-1
CASSSHRDRRPYEQYF | TGTGCCAGCAGTTCCCACCGGGACAGGCGACCCTACGAGCAGTACTTC | TRBD1 | TRBV28 | . | TRBJ2-7
CASRPKRTSLYNEQFF | TGTGCCAGCAGGCCAAAACGGACTAGCCTCTACAATGAGCAGTTCTTC | TRBD2 | TRBV7-3 | . | TRBJ2-1
CASSLGPAGREQYF | TGTGCCAGCAGCTTGGGGCCAGCGGGAAGGGAGCAGTACTTC | TRBD2 | TRBV5-4 | . | TRBJ2-7
CASSLEVGQPYF | TGTGCCAGCAGCTTAGAAGTGGGACAGCCGTACTTC | TRBD1 | TRBV7-2 | . | TRBJ2-5
CASSGQGGDQPQHF | TGCGCCAGCAGCGGACAGGGAGGGGATCAGCCCCAGCATTTT | TRBD1 | TRBV5-1 | . | TRBJ1-5
CSVDRQGKQNYGYTF | TGCAGCGTTGACCGACAGGGGAAGCAGAACTATGGCTACACCTTC | TRBD1 | TRBV29-1 | once | TRBJ1-2
CASSVQRGTEAFF | TGTGCCAGCAGCGTTCAACGTGGCACTGAAGCTTTCTTT | . | TRBV9 | . | TRBJ1-1
CASSLWGGQGRSYGYTF | TGTGCCAGCAGTTTATGGGGGGGACAGGGTAGGAGCTATGGCTACACCTTC | TRBD1 | TRBV28 | . | TRBJ1-2
CASSKKGENTYGYTF | TGTGCCAGCAGCAAAAAAGGAGAGAATACTTATGGCTACACCTTC | . | TRBV21-1 | . | TRBJ1-2
CAISRDMNTEAFF | TGTGCCATCAGTCGGGACATGAACACTGAAGCTTTCTTT | . | TRBV10-3 | . | TRBJ1-1
CASSKAGITLTDTQYF | TGTGCCAGCAGTAAAGCAGGAATTACCCTCACAGATACGCAGTATTTT | . | TRBV9 | . | TRBJ2-3
CASREPGQTSSGANVLTF | TGTGCCAGCCGAGAACCGGGACAGACGAGCTCTGGGGCCAACGTCCTGACTTTC | TRBD1 | TRBV18 | . | TRBJ2-6
CASSPISLEGNTEAFF | TGTGCCAGCTCACCAATCAGTCTCGAGGGGAACACTGAAGCTTTCTTT | . | TRBV18 | once | TRBJ1-1
CASSQDSRGGKPQHF | TGTGCCAGCAGCCAAGATAGCAGGGGTGGCAAGCCCCAGCATTTT | . | TRBV14 | . | TRBJ1-5
CASSFLLGEEFF | TGTGCCAGCAGCTTCCTATTGGGAGAGGAGTTCTTC | . | TRBV5-4 | once | TRBJ2-1
CSAYSRETQYF | TGCAGTGCTTACTCTCGGGAGACCCAGTACTTC | . | TRBV20-1 | . | TRBJ2-5
CAGLLAGRTGELFF | TGTGCCGGGCTACTAGCGGGTCGCACCGGGGAGCTGTTTTTT | TRBD2 | TRBV30 | . | TRBJ2-2
CASSRGQGAANEKLFF | TGTGCCAGTAGTCGGGGGCAGGGGGCGGCTAATGAAAAACTGTTTTTT | TRBD1 | TRBV19 | . | TRBJ1-4
CATSRDVLGRGGSGELFF | TGTGCCACCAGCAGAGATGTTTTGGGCAGGGGAGGCTCCGGGGAGCTGTTTTTT | . | TRBV15 | . | TRBJ2-2
CASSLRGTPRDRGNEQFF | TGTGCCAGCAGTTTAAGGGGTACCCCTCGAGATCGGGGCAATGAGCAGTTCTTC | . | TRBV27 | . | TRBJ2-1
CASSPGGQPQHF | TGCGCCAGCAGTCCGGGGGGTCAGCCCCAGCATTTT | . | TRBV10-1 | . | TRBJ1-5
CSATTSAEAFF | TGCAGTGCCACCACCAGCGCTGAAGCTTTCTTT | . | TRBV20-1 | . | TRBJ1-1
CASSVLAGSNTGELFF | TGTGCCAGCTCAGTACTAGCGGGTTCGAACACCGGGGAGCTGTTTTTT | TRBD2 | TRBV18 | . | TRBJ2-2
CASSLGNSYEQYF | TGTGCCAGCAGCTTAGGCAACAGCTACGAGCAGTACTTC | . | TRBV7-8 | . | TRBJ2-7
CASSPKYNEQFF | TGTGCCAGTAGCCCCAAGTACAATGAGCAGTTCTTC | . | TRBV19 | . | TRBJ2-1
CSGKALAGRGQYF | TGCAGCGGGAAGGCGCTAGCGGGACGAGGGCAGTATTTT | TRBD2 | TRBV29-1 | . | TRBJ2-3
CASSLGASGLFF | TGTGCCAGCAGCTTAGGTGCTAGCGGGCTGTTCTTC | TRBD2 | TRBV7-9 | . | TRBJ2-1
CASHSNTGELFF | TGTGCCAGCCATAGTAACACCGGGGAGCTGTTTTTT | . | TRBV7-3 | . | TRBJ2-2
CASSNGLSGNTIYF | TGTGCCAGCTCCAACGGGCTCTCTGGAAACACCATATATTTT | . | TRBV6-5 | . | TRBJ1-3
CASSLLGTGAVTGELFF | TGTGCCAGCTCCCTCCTCGGGACAGGAGCCGTCACCGGGGAGCTGTTTTTT | TRBD1 | TRBV18 | . | TRBJ2-2